This T cell receptor beta chain was captured in a study of T-cell memory formation after mild COVID-19. V lost 5 bases to trimming and J lost 9 bases, with 19 bases between them. The CDR3 has 14 residues. This clonotype was picked up a small number of times. Libraries for TCRalpha and TCRbeta carried sample barcodes and unique molecular identifiers via 5'RACE. TCRdb re-derived calls from the 5' RACE reads in MiXCR, one entry per CDR3 protein. Seen here are hundreds of thousands of distinct CDR3 sequences, less than 25% observed once, and the top ten hold roughly 8.1%. Input material: PBMCs or a T cell subset sorted from them (not recorded which). The V gene is TRBV12-3 or TRBV12-4, the J gene TRBJ1-1; D gene uncertain. This TCR derives from an adult woman who had mild COVID-19 (a few samples of this study predate the infection). Cell type and time point are not known. CDR3 protein: CASSRPREGGKAFF. The CDR3 region has the DNA TGTGCCAGCAGTCGGCCTCGGGAGGGCGGAAAAGCTTTCTTT.